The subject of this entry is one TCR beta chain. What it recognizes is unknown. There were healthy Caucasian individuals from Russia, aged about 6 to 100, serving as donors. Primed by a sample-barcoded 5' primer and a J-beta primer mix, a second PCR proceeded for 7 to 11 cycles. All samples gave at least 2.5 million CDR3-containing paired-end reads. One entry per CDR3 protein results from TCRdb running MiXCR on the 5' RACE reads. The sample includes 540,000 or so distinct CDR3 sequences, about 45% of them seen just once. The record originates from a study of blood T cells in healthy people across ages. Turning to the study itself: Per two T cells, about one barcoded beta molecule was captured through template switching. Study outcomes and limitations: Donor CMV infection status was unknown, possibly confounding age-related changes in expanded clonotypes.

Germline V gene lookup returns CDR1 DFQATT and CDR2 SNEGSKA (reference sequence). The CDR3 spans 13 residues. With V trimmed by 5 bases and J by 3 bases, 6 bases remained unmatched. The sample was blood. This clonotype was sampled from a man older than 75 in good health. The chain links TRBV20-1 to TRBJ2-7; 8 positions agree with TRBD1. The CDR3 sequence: CSAWWDRLYEQYF. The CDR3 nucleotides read TGCAGTGCTTGGTGGGACAGGCTCTACGAGCAGTACTTC.